This is a list of T cell receptor beta chains from one sample in a study of cytotoxic CD8 clonotypes in ibrutinib-treated CLL. The assay was immunoSEQ multiplex PCR, and TCRdb's table has in-frame clones only and misses some. The repertoire holds around 25,000 clones, with around 74% as singletons. The sample here was PBMCs, taken at disease progression, from a patient treated with ibrutinib. These receptors came from a human donor with chronic lymphocytic leukemia. Each CDR3 is given with its conserved first and last residue. D genes are given only for firm matches. The size field is filled for only some rows; it gives once, few, many or a size class.

J: TRBJ2-7
V: TRBV11-2
D: .
size: .
DNA: TGTGCCAGCAGCTTTGGCAGGCAATACGAGCAGTACTTC
CDR3: CASSFGRQYEQYF

J: TRBJ1-4
V: TRBV2
D: TRBD1
size: .
DNA: TGTGCCAGCAGCGAGGACAGGGGAGGTGAAAAACTGTTTTTT
CDR3: CASSEDRGGEKLFF

J: TRBJ1-6
V: TRBV5-1
D: .
size: .
DNA: TGCGCCAGCAGCGCGGACTTACTGAATTCACCCCTCCACTTT
CDR3: CASSADLLNSPLHF

J: TRBJ2-2
V: TRBV4-3
D: .
size: .
DNA: TGCGCCAGCAGCCAAGATCAAGCGGCCGGGGAGCTGTTTTTT
CDR3: CASSQDQAAGELFF

J: TRBJ2-5
V: TRBV14
D: .
size: once
DNA: TGTGCCAGCAGCCCACGGGCGGCGGGGAGGCAAGAGACCCAGTACTTC
CDR3: CASSPRAAGRQETQYF

J: TRBJ2-1
V: TRBV4-1
D: .
size: .
DNA: TGCGCCAGCAGCCAAGTGGGAGGAAGGAATGAGCAGTTCTTC
CDR3: CASSQVGGRNEQFF

J: TRBJ1-2
V: TRBV5-1
D: .
size: .
DNA: TGCGCCAGCAGCTCAACGAGGGGCTATGGCTACACCTTC
CDR3: CASSSTRGYGYTF

J: TRBJ1-2
V: TRBV5-4
D: .
size: few
DNA: TGTGCCAGCAGCTTGTGGGGGGCCTCCTATGGCTACACCTTC
CDR3: CASSLWGASYGYTF

J: TRBJ2-7
V: TRBV10-3
D: TRBD2
size: .
DNA: TGTGCCATCAGTGAAGGACTAGCGGACCTATCCTACGAGCAGTACTTC
CDR3: CAISEGLADLSYEQYF

J: TRBJ1-2
V: TRBV7-9
D: .
size: .
DNA: TGTGCCAGCAGCCTAGTATCGCATGGCTACACCTTC
CDR3: CASSLVSHGYTF

J: TRBJ2-7
V: TRBV5-6
D: .
size: .
DNA: TGTGCCAGCAGCGGGAGGTACGAGCAGTACTTC
CDR3: CASSGRYEQYF

J: TRBJ1-1
V: TRBV5-6
D: .
size: few
DNA: TGTGCCAGCAGCCTATCCGGGACAACGTTCACTGAAGCTTTCTTT
CDR3: CASSLSGTTFTEAFF

J: TRBJ2-5
V: TRBV10-2
D: .
size: .
DNA: TGCGCCAGCAGTGTGGGGGAAGAGACCCAGTACTTC
CDR3: CASSVGEETQYF

J: TRBJ2-3
V: TRBV20-1
D: .
size: .
DNA: TGCAGTGCTTGGTTAGATACGCAGTATTTT
CDR3: CSAWLDTQYF

J: TRBJ2-3
V: TRBV5-6
D: TRBD2
size: .
DNA: TGTGCCAGCAGTTGGGACTCTAGCGGGGCGCAGTATTTT
CDR3: CASSWDSSGAQYF

J: TRBJ2-7
V: TRBV30
D: .
size: few
DNA: TGTGCCTGGAGAAGAAGAGGGGCGTACGAGCAGTACTTC
CDR3: CAWRRRGAYEQYF

J: TRBJ1-2
V: TRBV5-1
D: .
size: .
DNA: TGCGCCAGCAGCTTTAGTGTTGGAGGCTACACCTTC
CDR3: CASSFSVGGYTF

J: TRBJ1-6
V: TRBV5-1
D: .
size: .
DNA: TGCGCCAGCAGCCCTGGACAACTGGTTCGAGTCTCACCCCTCCACTTT
CDR3: CASSPGQLVRVSPLHF

J: TRBJ1-1
V: TRBV5-6
D: .
size: .
DNA: TGTGCCAGCAGCTTGGCGGGGCTGGACACTGAAGCTTTCTTT
CDR3: CASSLAGLDTEAFF

J: TRBJ2-1
V: TRBV15
D: TRBD1
size: .
DNA: TGTGCCACCAGCAGAGCACAGGGGTTCAATGAGCAGTTCTTC
CDR3: CATSRAQGFNEQFF

J: TRBJ1-2
V: TRBV6-6
D: .
size: .
DNA: TGTGCCAGCAGTTATCCCTCGTCCCACTATGGCTACACCTTC
CDR3: CASSYPSSHYGYTF

J: TRBJ1-2
V: TRBV6-5
D: TRBD1
size: once
DNA: TGTGCCAGCAGGCCGGGACAGGGTACCGTCTATGGCTACACCTTC
CDR3: CASRPGQGTVYGYTF

J: TRBJ1-4
V: TRBV15
D: .
size: .
DNA: TGTGCCACCAGCAGAACCCGGGGAGAGGGGGAGGAAAAACTGTTTTTT
CDR3: CATSRTRGEGEEKLFF

J: TRBJ1-1
V: TRBV7-9
D: .
size: .
DNA: TGTGCCAGCAGCTTAGAGGGAAATGAAGCTTTCTTT
CDR3: CASSLEGNEAFF

J: TRBJ2-2
V: TRBV9
D: TRBD2
size: .
DNA: TGTGCCAGCAGCGTATTTATAGCGGGGAGCACCGGGGAGCTGTTTTTT
CDR3: CASSVFIAGSTGELFF

J: TRBJ1-3
V: TRBV7-9
D: .
size: few
DNA: TGTGCCAGCAGCTTAGAAGGAAACACCATATATTTT
CDR3: CASSLEGNTIYF

J: TRBJ1-2
V: TRBV4-1
D: .
size: .
DNA: TGCGCCAGCAGCCAAGCCTTCGAGACAGTTAACTATGGCTACACCTTC
CDR3: CASSQAFETVNYGYTF

J: TRBJ2-3
V: TRBV5-1
D: .
size: .
DNA: TGCGCCAGCAGCTTGGACGGCAGGGGGGCAGATACGCAGTATTTT
CDR3: CASSLDGRGADTQYF

J: TRBJ2-7
V: TRBV5-5
D: .
size: .
DNA: TGTGCCAGCAGCTTGGTCGGGGAAAGGGGCGAGCAGTACTTC
CDR3: CASSLVGERGEQYF

J: TRBJ1-4
V: TRBV10-3
D: TRBD1
size: .
DNA: TGTGCCATCAGTGAAGGACAGGGGAATGAAAAACTGTTTTTT
CDR3: CAISEGQGNEKLFF

J: TRBJ2-7
V: TRBV4-2
D: .
size: .
DNA: TGTGCCAGCAGCTCGACTGGGGGGCCCGACGAGCAGTACTTC
CDR3: CASSSTGGPDEQYF

J: TRBJ2-1
V: TRBV10-3
D: .
size: .
DNA: TGTGCCATCAGTGTTGGGACCCCCTCCTACAATGAGCAGTTCTTC
CDR3: CAISVGTPSYNEQFF

J: TRBJ1-1
V: TRBV6-5
D: .
size: .
DNA: TGTGCCAGCAGTGATTCTACAGGGAACACTGAAGCTTTCTTT
CDR3: CASSDSTGNTEAFF

J: TRBJ1-1
V: TRBV7-2
D: .
size: .
DNA: TGTGCCAGCAGCTTATGGAGGGGGAAAATCACTGAAGCTTTCTTT
CDR3: CASSLWRGKITEAFF

J: TRBJ2-3
V: TRBV7-9
D: .
size: .
DNA: TGTGCCAGCAGCTTAGGGCCAGATACGCAGTATTTT
CDR3: CASSLGPDTQYF

J: TRBJ2-7
V: TRBV7-6
D: .
size: .
DNA: TGTGCCAGCAGTCCCCGAGGGTCCTACGAGCAGTACTTC
CDR3: CASSPRGSYEQYF

J: TRBJ1-3
V: TRBV7-7
D: .
size: few
DNA: TGTGCCAGCTCATCACAGGGTATCTCTGGAAACACCATATATTTT
CDR3: CASSSQGISGNTIYF

J: TRBJ1-2
V: TRBV30
D: TRBD1
size: .
DNA: TGTGCCTGGAGTGCCGGACAGGGTGGTGGCTACACCTTC
CDR3: CAWSAGQGGGYTF

J: TRBJ1-1
V: TRBV5-1
D: .
size: .
DNA: TGCGCCAGCAGTCCCGGGTCAAACACGAACACTGAAGCTTTCTTT
CDR3: CASSPGSNTNTEAFF

J: TRBJ1-1
V: TRBV7-3
D: .
size: .
DNA: TGTGCCAGCAGCTTCTACGGGGGCACTGAAGCTTTCTTT
CDR3: CASSFYGGTEAFF

J: TRBJ2-7
V: TRBV30
D: .
size: once
DNA: TGTGCCTGCCAACCTCTAGCTTTATACGAGCAGTACTTC
CDR3: CACQPLALYEQYF

J: TRBJ1-5
V: TRBV18
D: .
size: .
DNA: TGTGCCAGCTCACCACCGGTATCCGGGGGAGGTAGTCAGCCCCAGCATTTT
CDR3: CASSPPVSGGGSQPQHF

J: TRBJ2-1
V: TRBV4-1
D: TRBD2
size: .
DNA: TGCGCCAGCAGCCAAGAGGAGCGGGGGGCCTACAATGAGCAGTTCTTC
CDR3: CASSQEERGAYNEQFF

J: TRBJ2-3
V: TRBV28
D: .
size: .
DNA: TGTGCCAGCAGTTTGGGCGGGGCCCCTCGGGGGGATACGCAGTATTTT
CDR3: CASSLGGAPRGDTQYF

J: TRBJ2-2
V: TRBV7-7
D: TRBD2
size: .
DNA: TGTGCCAGCAGCTTGGTAGCGGGGGCAACTACCGGGGAGCTGTTTTTT
CDR3: CASSLVAGATTGELFF

J: TRBJ2-3
V: TRBV5-1
D: TRBD2
size: .
DNA: TGCGCCAGCAGCTTGGCCTTAGCGGGGGGCGCAGATACGCAGTATTTT
CDR3: CASSLALAGGADTQYF

J: TRBJ2-5
V: TRBV2
D: TRBD1
size: .
DNA: TGTGCCAGCAGTCCCGGGACAGGGGGTTCCCAGTACTTC
CDR3: CASSPGTGGSQYF